The present TCR beta chain was sequenced within a study of blood T cell repertoires in COVID-19. As originally analysed: Cell counts per sample came from amplifying reference gene primers. TCRdb keeps only in-frame clones here, not all; method: immunoSEQ multiplex PCR. For V, J and clone size, that table is used; D and trimming come from the DNA. Here the sample spans a few hundred thousand clones, around 89% being singletons. Assignments of participants to cohorts depended upon their own reported clinical history. Germline V lookup: CDR1 MNHEY, CDR2 SVGAGI. V was clipped by 2 bases and J by 7 bases, with 15 bases between them. There are 16 residues in the CDR3.

V is TRBV6-5 and J is TRBJ1-6; tentatively, D is TRBD1 (6 bases). Specimen: PBMCs or T cells enriched from blood (not recorded which). This TCR derives from a woman younger than 35 with acute COVID-19. CDR3 nucleotide sequence: TGTGCCAGCAGTTACCGTCCAACAGGGATCAATTCACCCCTCCACTTT. Protein: CASSYRPTGINSPLHF.